These T cell receptor beta chains were read from a single sample in a study of blood T cell repertoires in COVID-19. The assay was immunoSEQ multiplex PCR, and TCRdb's table has in-frame clones only and misses some. The sample holds roughly 120,000 clones, about 85% seen once. The sample consisted of peripheral blood. The receptors come from a man in his forties with acute or convalescent COVID-19. Each CDR3 is given with its conserved first and last residue. The D gene is left open where the match is weak. The listing skips clone size in some rows; elsewhere it reads once, few, many or a size class.

j_call d_call clone_size v_call cdr3_nt cdr3_aa
TRBJ1-6 - once TRBV28 TGTGCCAGCAGCCCCAGGGGCAGGGGCAATTCACCCCTCCACTTT CASSPRGRGNSPLHF
TRBJ1-1 - - TRBV6-2/TRBV6-3 TGTGCCAGCAGCCCTATTCGCACAGGGAACACTGAAGCTTTCTTT CASSPIRTGNTEAFF
TRBJ2-7 TRBD1 - TRBV27 TGTGCCAGCAGTAGGACAGGGGGATCAAGGTACGAGCAGTACTTC CASSRTGGSRYEQYF
TRBJ2-5 TRBD2 - TRBV5-1 TGCGCCAGCAGCTCCTCCATGACTAGCGGAAAAGAGACCCAGTACTTC CASSSSMTSGKETQYF
TRBJ2-5 TRBD2 once TRBV5-4 TGTGCCAGCAGCTCCGGGACTAGCAGGCAGACCCAGTACTTC CASSSGTSRQTQYF
TRBJ2-7 TRBD2 - TRBV28 TGTGCCAGCAGGAGGACTAGCGGAATTTCCTACGAGCAGTACTTC CASRRTSGISYEQYF
TRBJ2-3 TRBD2 - TRBV7-9 TGTGCCAGCAGCTTTGGACTAGCTGAGACAGATACGCAGTATTTT CASSFGLAETDTQYF
TRBJ2-4 TRBD2 - TRBV7-2 TGTGCCAGCAGCTTAGAGAGGCGGGGACTAGCGGGCATTCAGTACTTC CASSLERRGLAGIQYF
TRBJ2-5 - - TRBV10-3 TGTGCCATCAGTGAAGGGACAAAGTACCAAGAGACCCAGTACTTC CAISEGTKYQETQYF
TRBJ1-1 - - TRBV28 TGTGCCAGCAGTTTACCCCAAGGGGGACTGAACACTGAAGCTTTCTTT CASSLPQGGLNTEAFF
TRBJ1-2 - - TRBV6-5 TGTGCCAGCAGTCTACAGGGTAGCCCAAACTATGGCTACACCTTC CASSLQGSPNYGYTF
TRBJ2-1 TRBD2 - TRBV6-4 TGTGCCAGCAGTGTAAGCGGGGCCCACAATGAGCAGTTCTTC CASSVSGAHNEQFF
TRBJ2-1 - - TRBV11-3 TGTGCCAGCAGCACACCTACCGGGACTGGGGCTTTGGAGCAGTTCTTC CASSTPTGTGALEQFF
TRBJ1-5 - - TRBV2 TGTGCCAGCAGCGGACAGACTAATCAGCCCCAGCATTTT CASSGQTNQPQHF
TRBJ2-2 - - TRBV9 TGTGCCAGCAGCTCAGCGGGTCGGGGTAGCACCGGGGAGCTGTTTTTT CASSSAGRGSTGELFF
TRBJ2-5 TRBD2 - TRBV30 TGTGCCTATGGTTCCGTGGGACTAGCCCAAGAGACCCAGTACTTC CAYGSVGLAQETQYF
TRBJ1-4 - - TRBV6-4 TGTGCCAGCAGTGAGTCGGCTAATGAAAAACTGTTTTTT CASSESANEKLFF
TRBJ1-5 TRBD1 - TRBV5-5 TGTGCCAGCAGCCCGGGGGGACAGGGGGCAGGGCAGCCCCAGCATTTT CASSPGGQGAGQPQHF
TRBJ1-6 TRBD1 - TRBV19 TGTGCCAGTAGCGGACAGGGGTCTTCACCCCTCCACTTT CASSGQGSSPLHF
TRBJ1-1 - - TRBV11-2 TGTGCCAGCAGCTCGCTGACAGGAGACACTGAAGCTTTCTTT CASSSLTGDTEAFF
TRBJ2-1 - few TRBV18 TGTGCCAGCTCACCAAGGGGCCAGGGCCACAATGAGCAGTTCTTC CASSPRGQGHNEQFF
TRBJ2-7 TRBD2 - TRBV28 TGTGCCAGCAGTTCTGGGACTAGCGGGAGCCACGAGCAGTACTTC CASSSGTSGSHEQYF
TRBJ1-4 TRBD1 - TRBV15 TGTGCCACCAGCTTCGACAGGGGGCGGGAAAAACTGTTTTTT CATSFDRGREKLFF
TRBJ2-7 TRBD2 - TRBV29-1 TGCAGCGTTGAAGTTGGGGCTAGCGGGAGTCAAGAGCAGTACTTC CSVEVGASGSQEQYF
TRBJ2-5 TRBD1 once TRBV11-2 TGTGCCAGCAGCGAGGGACAGGGTGAAGAGACCCAGTACTTC CASSEGQGEETQYF
TRBJ2-7 TRBD1 - TRBV29-1 TGCAGCGTTGTGGGACAGGGGTTTCGTACCTACGAGCAGTACTTC CSVVGQGFRTYEQYF
TRBJ1-6 - few TRBV19 TGTGCCACCCAGGGATATCCAGGTTCACCCCTCCACTTT CATQGYPGSPLHF
TRBJ1-2 - - TRBV4-3 TGCGCCAGCAGTCCGGACGGACTCTCTAACTATGGCTACACCTTC CASSPDGLSNYGYTF
TRBJ1-4 - - TRBV19 TGTGCCAGTAGTATCGCGGACATTCGTGAAAAACTGTTTTTT CASSIADIREKLFF
TRBJ1-5 - - TRBV24-1 TGTGCCACCAGTGACCCCCGGACTCGCCCAGCCGCCCAGCATTTT CATSDPRTRPAAQHF
TRBJ1-4 TRBD1 - TRBV5-8 TGTGCCAGCAGGGCGACAGGGGCTAATGAAAAACTGTTTTTT CASRATGANEKLFF
TRBJ2-7 - - TRBV5-1 TGCGCCAGCAGCTCGCCTAACTCCTACGAGCAGTACTTC CASSSPNSYEQYF
TRBJ2-3 TRBD2 - TRBV2 TGTGCCAGCAGTGAAGGGGGGACGGGAGGAGGTACGCAGTATTTT CASSEGGTGGGTQYF
TRBJ2-3 TRBD2 - TRBV7-8 TGTGCCAGCAGCATCGGGAGGGCCAAAGATACGCAGTATTTT CASSIGRAKDTQYF
TRBJ1-2 TRBD1 - TRBV4-2 TGTGCCAGCAGCCAAGAGGGGACAGGGGCGGGGGGCTACACCTTC CASSQEGTGAGGYTF
TRBJ1-2 - - TRBV18 TGTGCCAGCTCACCGGAGGTAGGGTTCGGCTATGGCTACACCTTC CASSPEVGFGYGYTF
TRBJ1-4 - - TRBV30 TGTGCCTGGAGTGTAGGAGGGGCTAATGAAAAACTGTTTTTT CAWSVGGANEKLFF
TRBJ2-7 TRBD1 - TRBV15 TGTGCCACCAGCAGAGATCTGAACAGGGGGTTCACCTACGAGCAGTACTTC CATSRDLNRGFTYEQYF
TRBJ1-1 TRBD1 - TRBV19 TGTGCCAGTAGGGGTCGGACAGGGGTGAACACTGAAGCTTTCTTT CASRGRTGVNTEAFF
TRBJ2-5 - - TRBV7-6 TGTGCCAGCAGCTTAGGGTCGGGAGTAGATGGAGAGACCCAGTACTTC CASSLGSGVDGETQYF
TRBJ1-1 - - TRBV7-6 TGTGCCAGCAGCCCAAAATCGGGGAGAATGAACACTGAAGCTTTCTTT CASSPKSGRMNTEAFF
TRBJ2-7 TRBD1 - TRBV15 TGTGCCACCAGCAGAGATCCCTCCAGGGGGACCTACGAGCAGTACTTC CATSRDPSRGTYEQYF
TRBJ2-1 - once TRBV28 TGTGCCAGCAGTTGGTGGGGCCTCCGGCCGAATGAGCAGTTCTTC CASSWWGLRPNEQFF
TRBJ2-7 TRBD2 - TRBV4-2 TGTGCCAGCAGCCAACCGGGAGCGGGGGGGGTCGAGCAGTACTTC CASSQPGAGGVEQYF
TRBJ2-1 TRBD2 - TRBV11-3 TGTGCCAGCAGCTGGACTAGCGGGAGTTCCCAGCAGTTCTTC CASSWTSGSSQQFF
TRBJ2-1 TRBD2 - TRBV11-2 TGTGCCAGCAGCTCCCGTAGCGGGAGGAGCTCCTACAATGAGCAGTTCTTC CASSSRSGRSSYNEQFF
TRBJ2-1 TRBD2 - TRBV19 TGTGCCAGTAGTTCGGGACTAGCGGGAACGGAGTTCTTC CASSSGLAGTEFF
TRBJ1-1 - - TRBV7-8 TGTGCCAGCAGCCTGACAGAGAACACTGAAGCTTTCTTT CASSLTENTEAFF
TRBJ2-1 TRBD2 once TRBV7-6 TGTGCCAGCAGCCCCGGACTAGCGGGGATCAATGAGCAGTTCTTC CASSPGLAGINEQFF
TRBJ1-5 TRBD1 - TRBV3-1/TRBV3-2 TGTGCCAGCAGCCAGACAGGGGGCGCGGGTCAGCCCCAGCATTTT CASSQTGGAGQPQHF
TRBJ2-7 - - TRBV28 TGTGCCAGCAGTTTTCCTGCCTACGAGCAGTACTTC CASSFPAYEQYF
TRBJ2-1 TRBD2 - TRBV4-2 TGTGCCAGCAGCCAAGATGTCGCTAGCGGGAGGAGTGAGCAGTTCTTC CASSQDVASGRSEQFF
TRBJ2-2 - - TRBV7-8 TGTGCCAGCAGCTTAGGACTAGCGAACACCGGGGAGCTGTTTTTT CASSLGLANTGELFF